One and the same sample provided the 14 T cell receptor beta chains below, sequenced in a study of shared clonotypes between healthy human individuals (TCRdb year 2020). Library preparation employed the immunoSEQ multiplex PCR assay. TCRdb limited this immuneACCESS table to in-frame rearrangements with V and J called. A share of clones is missing; checked studies link under half to unresolved V genes, and the rest is unexplained. The sample has around 750,000 clones on record, about 74% of them singletons. Clones ranked in the top ten supply 1.5% to 2% of the sample. Sequenced material: memory CD4+ T cells sorted from blood. This specimen's cell subset or site label, per the study, means: CD45RA-negative fraction. These receptors all come from a woman aged 30 to 39 in good health.

This clone occurred many times. The V call is TRBV6-1, the J call TRBJ1-1; D may be TRBD1 (5 bases). Trimming pared 8 bases from V and 4 bases from J, leaving 14 bases between. This CDR3 has 13 amino acids. Germline CDR1 reads MNHNS; CDR2 reads SASEGT. The chain's CDR3 is CASCAQGATEAFF. The CDR3 DNA reads TGTGCCAGCTGTGCGCAGGGAGCCACTGAAGCTTTCTTT.

Comment on this clone: A clone one base away is much larger, so this may be a read error. Other DNA sequences in the sample encode the same CDR3. The gene calls are TRBV29-1 and TRBJ1-2; 11 bases are a match to TRBD1. The CDR3 has 14 amino acids. Germline CDR1 reads SQVTM; CDR2 reads ANQGSEA. CDR3 DNA sequence: TGCAGCGTGGCGAGGACAGGGGGCTTCTATGGTTACACCTTC. Its translation is CSVARTGGFYGYTF.

The gene calls are TRBV2 and TRBJ1-1, with 7 positions matching TRBD1. The germline gives CDR1 SNHLY, CDR2 FYNNEI. V was pared by 3 bases and J by 3 bases, with 7 bases of the junction left unmatched. The length of the CDR3 is 15 residues. Here the CDR3 reads CASSDNTGVDTEAFF. The CDR3 DNA is TGTGCCAGCAGTGATAACACAGGGGTGGACACTGAAGCTTTCTTT.

The V and J genes are TRBV7-2 and TRBJ2-5, with D possibly TRBD1 on 6 matching bases. There are 14 residues in the CDR3. Germline CDR1 is SGHTA and CDR2 is FQGNSA. V was cut by 5 bases and J by 2 bases, with 12 bases left in between. DNA of the CDR3: TGTGCCAGCAGCCAACAGGGAGCTCAAGAGACCCAGTACTTC. This sequence encodes CASSQQGAQETQYF. Full variable domain (outside the CDR3, taken from reference TRBV7-2 and TRBJ2-5): GAGVSQSPSNKVTEKGKDVELRCDPISGHTALYWYRQSLGQGLEFLIYFQGNSAPDKSGLPSDRFSAERTGGSVSTLTIQRTQQEDSAVYLCASSQQGAQETQYFGPGTRLLVL.

In its sample, this clone was seen once. The chain combines TRBV5-4 with TRBJ2-3; D ambiguous. The CDR3 is made up of 13 amino acids. V lost 4 bases to trimming and J lost 0 bases, with 6 bases between them. Germline CDR1 reads SGHNT; CDR2 reads YYREEE (reference sequence). DNA for the CDR3: TGTGCCAGCAGCATGACTAGCACAGATACGCAGTATTTT. This sequence encodes CASSMTSTDTQYF.

The table lists this clone with a few counts. V gene TRBV5-1 combines with J gene TRBJ2-1; no reliable D call. Germline V gene sequence: CDR1 SGHRS, CDR2 YFSETQ. The CDR3 has 14 amino acids. Trimming removed 3 bases at V and 10 bases at J, with 17 bases between. CDR3 sequence: CASSYDSVAEEQFF. The CDR3, as DNA: TGCGCCAGCAGCTACGACTCCGTGGCGGAGGAGCAGTTCTTC.

V usage is TRBV2 and J usage is TRBJ1-5; D might be TRBD1 (6 bases). Looked up from germline, CDR1 is SNHLY and CDR2 is FYNNEI. The CDR3 is 14 amino acids. V was clipped by 1 base and J by 6 bases, with 10 bases between them. This CDR3 is CASSEVQGGQPQHF. Written as DNA, the CDR3 is TGTGCCAGCAGTGAAGTACAGGGTGGTCAGCCCCAGCATTTT.

The rearrangement links TRBV2 to TRBJ1-1; D possibly corresponds to TRBD1 (5 bases). Germline lookup yields CDR1 SNHLY and CDR2 FYNNEI. The CDR3 runs to 15 residues. Trimming stripped 7 bases from V and 4 bases from J, with 19 bases between. CDR3 protein: CASKRVREWGTEAFF. DNA of the CDR3: TGTGCCAGCAAAAGAGTCAGGGAGTGGGGCACTGAAGCTTTCTTT.

V is TRBV7-6 and J is TRBJ2-5, with 14 bases that match TRBD2. After removal of 5 bases from V and 5 bases from J, the junction contained 10 bases not matched to a gene. From germline, CDR1 is SGHVS and CDR2 FNYEAQ. CDR3 size: 17 residues. The CDR3 here is CASSPTGTSGSGETQYF. The CDR3 bases are TGTGCCAGCAGCCCCACTGGGACTAGCGGGAGCGGTGAGACCCAGTACTTC.

This chain uses TRBV2 with TRBJ2-5, with a weak D call TRBD2 (6 bases). CDR1 is SNHLY, CDR2 FYNNEI, per germline. V was cut by 3 bases and J by 0 bases, with 8 bases left in between. This CDR3 has 14 residues. CDR3 bases: TGTGCCAGCAGTGATCGGGAGTACCAAGAGACCCAGTACTTC. Translated, it gives CASSDREYQETQYF.

V gene TRBV28 combines with J gene TRBJ2-1; 7 bases map to TRBD2. Germline assignment: CDR1 MDHEN and CDR2 SYDVKM. V lost 0 bases and J lost 7; bases outside the gene matches: 12. The length of the CDR3 is 17 residues. CDR3 bases: TGTGCCAGCAGTTTATGGAATAGGGACTACAGAAGGAATGAGCAGTTCTTC. This translates into CASSLWNRDYRRNEQFF.

This clone was observed a single time. The gene calls are TRBV6-1 and TRBJ2-5, with D uncertain. There are 12 residues in the CDR3. V lost 7 bases, J lost 4 bases, and 10 bases lay in between. Germline CDR1 MNHNS, CDR2 SASEGT. This chain's CDR3 is CASTRMGETQYF. DNA for the CDR3: TGTGCCAGCACTCGAATGGGAGAGACCCAGTACTTC.

J is TRBJ1-1 and V is TRBV10-3; 10 nucleotides match TRBD1. Germline assignment: CDR1 ENHRY and CDR2 SYGVKD. This CDR3 has 16 residues. Losses at the gene ends were 4 bases for V and 3 bases for J; bases not matched to a gene: 8. The CDR3 coding sequence is TGTGCCATCAGTGGGGACAGGGGTCCCGCTGACACTGAAGCTTTCTTT. Translating gives CAISGDRGPADTEAFF.

The rearrangement links TRBV19 to TRBJ2-7; 8 nucleotides agree with TRBD1. The CDR3 extends over 14 amino acids. V shed 6 bases and J 2 bases; nucleotides not matched to a gene: 6. Germline CDR1 LNHDA, CDR2 SQIVND (reference sequence). The CDR3 sequence: CASRDTGGPYEQYF. The CDR3 nucleotides read TGTGCCAGTAGGGATACAGGGGGGCCCTACGAGCAGTACTTC.